These 27 T cell receptor beta chains originate from one sample sequenced in a study of naive and memory T cell subsets. Amplification of ligated cDNA took four PCR rounds with SP2 and nested alpha and beta constant primers. TCRdb re-called the 5' RACE reads through MiXCR, storing one row per CDR3 protein. The data show tens of thousands of distinct CDR3 sequences, roughly 7% seen once. A UMI-containing oligonucleotide was joined by 3' ligation to the TCR cDNA template. Receptor source: a male donor in good health.

This clonotype appeared many times. The rearrangement uses TRBV20-1 and TRBJ2-2; D is undetermined. CDR3 length: 11 amino acids. Germline V CDR1 and CDR2: DFQATT, SNEGSKA (reference sequence). With 5 bases removed from V and 6 bases from J, the gap between germline ends came to 7 bases. The CDR3 loop is CSAGLAGELFF. In DNA form, the CDR3 reads TGCAGTGCTGGGTTGGCCGGGGAGCTGTTTTTT.

This clonotype was seen a few times. The chain has TRBV6-2 or TRBV6-3 and TRBJ2-7, with 8 bases that match TRBD2. The CDR3 contains 17 residues. J lost 11 bases, V lost 2 bases, and 20 bases had no gene match. CDR1 is MNHEY and CDR2 is SVGEGT in the germline V gene. CDR3 sequence reads: CASSYPLAPGLVVKEYF. CDR3 coding DNA: TGTGCCAGCAGTTACCCACTAGCTCCGGGACTAGTAGTGAAGGAGTACTTC.

The table lists this clonotype with a few counts. V gene TRBV5-5 combines with J gene TRBJ2-5; D gene unclear. V was trimmed by 1 base and J by 7 bases, leaving 17 bases between them. Germline V gene lookup returns CDR1 SGHKS and CDR2 YYEKEE (reference sequence). This CDR3 is 15 amino acids long. This CDR3 reads CASSLLVPSWGTQYF. In nucleotides, the CDR3 is TGTGCCAGCAGCTTGTTAGTTCCAAGTTGGGGGACCCAGTACTTC.

Concerning this clonotype itself: No conserved phenylalanine or tryptophan is present at the end of the CDR3, so a read error is the likely explanation. V is TRBV10-3 and J is TRBJ2-7; D could derive from TRBD1 or TRBD2 (5 bases each). Trimming pared 0 bases from V and 2 bases from J, leaving 5 bases between. There are 13 residues in the CDR3. CDR1 is ENHRY, CDR2 SYGVKD, per germline. The CDR3 loop is CAISESGAYEQYL. In DNA form, the CDR3 reads TGTGCCATCAGTGAGTCGGGGGCCTACGAGCAGTACTTA.

This clonotype was found many times. The chain is built from TRBV29-1 and TRBJ2-2; no reliable D call. Trimming took 6 bases from V and 8 from J, leaving 10 bases between them. The V gene's germline CDR1 is SQVTM and CDR2 ANQGSEA. The CDR3 extends over 11 amino acids. CDR3 bases: TGCAGCGTCCCCCGGTCGGGGGAGCTGTTTTTT. This gives the protein CSVPRSGELFF.

This clonotype came up many times. The V gene is TRBV6-6, the J gene TRBJ2-3; no clear D gene. Germline assignment: CDR1 MNHNY and CDR2 SVGAGI (reference sequence). V shed 0 bases and J shed 1 base, with 14 bases lying between them. The CDR3 is 17 residues long. The CDR3 DNA reads TGTGCCAGCAGTTACTCAACAACATATGTTCGCACAGATACGCAGTATTTT. Translation: CASSYSTTYVRTDTQYF.

Ten or more counts support this clonotype. The chain joins TRBV20-1 to TRBJ1-3, with D maybe TRBD1 (6 bases). Between the trimmed V and J ends, which lost 2 bases and 0 bases, there was a span of 8 bases. The germline CDR1 and CDR2 sequences are DFQATT and SNEGSKA (reference sequence). This CDR3 spans 14 amino acids. DNA for the CDR3: TGCAGTGCTAGACGGGGGCACTCTGGAAACACCATATATTTT. Amino acid sequence: CSARRGHSGNTIYF.

This clonotype appeared many times. The chain employs TRBV5-1 and TRBJ1-2; D is perhaps TRBD1 (6 bases). V lost 0 bases and J lost 6, with 9 bases in between. CDR1 is SGHRS and CDR2 is YFSETQ in the germline V gene. CDR3 length: 13 residues. CDR3: CASSLDRVDGYTF. CDR3 bases: TGCGCCAGCAGCTTGGACAGGGTAGATGGCTACACCTTC.

The table lists this clonotype with a few counts. The genes are TRBV10-3 and TRBJ1-6, with a tentative D call TRBD1 (5 bases). Germline V CDR1 and CDR2: ENHRY, SYGVKD. Trimming cost V 10 bases and J 3 bases, with 16 bases left between them. The CDR3 has 15 amino acids. The CDR3 region is CATSTDSNYNSPLHF. The CDR3 DNA sequence: TGTGCCACTAGCACCGACAGTAACTATAATTCACCCCTCCACTTT.

V and J are TRBV5-1 and TRBJ2-3; 8 bases fit TRBD1. After removal of 4 bases from V and 2 bases from J, the junction contained 12 bases not matched to a gene. The CDR3 loop spans 17 amino acids. Germline values: CDR1 SGHRS, CDR2 YFSETQ. The DNA for the CDR3 is TGCGCCAGCAGCGTAGAACCTGGACAGGGAATCACAGATACGCAGTATTTT. Translating gives CASSVEPGQGITDTQYF.

The chain is built from TRBV27 and TRBJ2-3, with D possibly matching TRBD1 (6 bases). This CDR3 spans 16 amino acids. CDR1 and CDR2 (germline): MNHEY, SMNVEV (reference sequence). Trimming left V 6 bases short and J 0 bases short, with 16 bases between. The CDR3 reads CASSFIGTLSTDTQYF. CDR3 bases: TGTGCCAGCAGCTTCATCGGGACACTTAGCACAGATACGCAGTATTTT.

To note about this clonotype: This may arise from a read error, as a much more abundant clone is one base away. This chain joins TRBV5-4 and TRBJ2-3; TRBD2 agrees at 7 bases. Germline CDR1 reads SGHNT; CDR2 reads YYREEE (reference sequence). CDR3 length: 15 amino acids. CDR3 DNA: TGTGGCAGCAGCCTCGGGACTACAATCACAGATACGCAGTATTTT. It translates to CGSSLGTTITDTQYF.

This clonotype appeared a few times. The V call is TRBV2, the J call TRBJ1-5; no reliable D call. The germline V and J ends were trimmed by 3 bases and 6 bases, with 12 bases remaining between them. This CDR3 is 14 amino acids long. In germline, CDR1 is SNHLY, CDR2 FYNNEI. The CDR3 coding sequence is TGTGCCAGCAGTGAGGGCGGGAATCGTCAGCCCCAGCATTTT. It is translated as CASSEGGNRQPQHF.

This clonotype has a handful of counts. This chain uses TRBV27 with TRBJ1-1, with D possibly matching TRBD1 (6 bases). The CDR3 totals 14 residues. V was cut by 6 bases and J by 2 bases, with 13 bases left in between. Per germline, CDR1 MNHEY and CDR2 SMNVEV (reference sequence). In DNA, the CDR3 is TGTGCCAGCAGCATGGGGGCAGTTAACACTGAAGCTTTCTTT. This sequence encodes CASSMGAVNTEAFF.

This clonotype was counted a few times. The chain couples TRBV20-1 to TRBJ2-7; a weak D match, TRBD1 (6 bases). Deletions cut 3 bases from V and 3 bases from J, with 12 bases between. The CDR3 covers 13 residues. CDR1 and CDR2 (germline): DFQATT, SNEGSKA (reference sequence). CDR3 coding DNA: TGCAGTGCTAGGCACAGGGAGATCTACGAGCAGTACTTC. Residues: CSARHREIYEQYF.

This clonotype appeared many times. The V and J genes are TRBV6-6 and TRBJ1-1; 10 positions agree with TRBD1. This CDR3 has 23 residues. J gave up 0 bases and V 6 bases, and 28 bases lay outside the gene matches. Germline V gives CDR1 MNHNY, CDR2 SVGAGI (reference sequence). This CDR3 reads CASSHTPPGTGAHLRIMNTEAFF. The CDR3 DNA follows: TGTGCCAGCAGCCATACCCCCCCAGGGACAGGGGCCCACTTAAGGATCATGAACACTGAAGCTTTCTTT.

This clonotype was counted at least ten times. V gene TRBV20-1 combines with J gene TRBJ2-5; TRBD2 matches 10 bases. V was pared by 4 bases and J by 3 bases, with 2 bases of the junction left unmatched. From germline, CDR1 is DFQATT and CDR2 SNEGSKA (reference sequence). This CDR3 has 13 amino acids. The CDR3, as DNA: TGCAGTGCTACAGGACTAGCGGAAGAGACCCAGTACTTC. Protein: CSATGLAEETQYF.

This clonotype came up many times. The chain recombines TRBV6-6 with TRBJ2-1, with D perhaps matching TRBD2 (6 bases). Per the germline V gene, CDR1 is MNHNY and CDR2 is SVGAGI (reference sequence). Between the trimmed V and J ends, which lost 4 bases and 0 bases, there was a span of 13 bases. The CDR3 contains 16 residues. Written as DNA, the CDR3 is TGTGCCAGCAGTTTAGTCCCGGAGGGCTCCTACAATGAGCAGTTCTTC. Translated, it gives CASSLVPEGSYNEQFF.

This clonotype has a handful of counts. CDR3 DNA: TGTGCCAGCAGTTTTGGGGGGGAAAACGACAGGTTCTTC. Translating gives CASSFGGENDRFF. The chain uses TRBV12-3 or TRBV12-4 and TRBJ2-1; TRBD2 agrees at 7 bases. V lost 3 bases, J lost 15 bases, and 11 bases stayed unmatched. The CDR3 totals 13 residues.

This clonotype was detected only a few times. The V and J genes are TRBV20-1 and TRBJ2-1; a possible D gene is TRBD2 (6 bases). Germline lookup yields CDR1 DFQATT and CDR2 SNEGSKA (reference sequence). Trimming removed 3 bases at V and 2 bases at J, with 11 bases between. This CDR3 has 14 amino acids. CDR3 sequence: CSARSGGAYNEQFF. As DNA, the CDR3 is TGCAGTGCTAGGTCCGGGGGAGCCTACAATGAGCAGTTCTTC.

V usage is TRBV3-1 and J usage is TRBJ2-5, with 11 bases that match TRBD2. The trim removed 3 bases at V and 1 base at J, leaving 4 bases unmatched. CDR1 LGHDT and CDR2 YNNKEL come from the germline V gene (reference sequence). The length of the CDR3 is 16 residues. The DNA for the CDR3 is TGTGCCAGCAGCCAGGGACTAGCGGAGTCCCAAGAGACCCAGTACTTC. Its translation: CASSQGLAESQETQYF.

This clonotype has ten or more counts. The V call is TRBV6-1, the J call TRBJ2-5, with D unclear. Trimming took 7 bases from V and 2 from J, leaving 11 bases between them. The germline V gene has CDR1 MNHNS and CDR2 SASEGT. CDR3 length: 13 residues. The CDR3 bases are TGTGCCAGCACTTTTGAGGAACAAGAGACCCAGTACTTC. Its protein product is CASTFEEQETQYF.

This clonotype was seen ten or more times. The chain is built from TRBV27 and TRBJ1-6, with 9 bases that match TRBD1. CDR1 and CDR2 (germline): MNHEY, SMNVEV (reference sequence). V shed 8 bases and J 8 bases; nucleotides not matched to a gene: 7. This CDR3 has 14 residues. CDR3 sequence: CASGRTGADSPLHF. CDR3 nucleotides: TGTGCCAGCGGACGGACAGGGGCTGATTCACCCCTCCACTTT.

This clonotype occurred many times. The V gene is TRBV5-4, the J gene TRBJ1-2, with D possibly matching TRBD1 (5 bases). The germline gives CDR1 SGHNT, CDR2 YYREEE (reference sequence). This CDR3 comprises 15 residues. The V and J ends lost 3 bases and 4 bases respectively, with 16 bases between them. CDR3 nucleotide sequence: TGTGCCAGCAGCTGGGGGACCCGAGGCGGCTATGGCTACACCTTC. Protein: CASSWGTRGGYGYTF.

This clonotype was detected ten times or more. The rearrangement joins TRBV29-1 to TRBJ2-1; 7 bases map to TRBD1. V shed 7 bases, J shed 8 bases, and the junction held 8 bases outside the gene matches. Germline loops: CDR1 SQVTM, CDR2 ANQGSEA. The length of the CDR3 is 12 residues. The CDR3 DNA follows: TGCAGCGCCCAGGGGGATTCACATGAGCAGTTCTTC. Translating it yields CSAQGDSHEQFF.

The rearrangement joins TRBV28 to TRBJ2-7, with TRBD2 matching 14 bases. This CDR3 region has 17 residues. Unmatched junction bases numbered 12, after V lost 6 bases and J lost 5 bases. Germline CDR1 reads MDHEN; CDR2 reads SYDVKM. CDR3 sequence: CASSLTRTSGRLDEQYF. The CDR3 DNA is TGTGCCAGCAGCCTGACCAGGACTAGCGGGAGGCTAGACGAGCAGTACTTC.

This clonotype was counted ten times or more. V usage is TRBV11-2 and J usage is TRBJ1-5, with 8 positions matching TRBD1. CDR1 is SGHAT, CDR2 FQNNGV, per germline. The CDR3 is 16 residues long. V gave up 0 bases and J gave up 1 base; unmatched junction bases: 2. In DNA, the CDR3 is TGTGCCAGCAGCTTAGACAGGGGGCAAAGCAATCAGCCCCAGCATTTT. Its protein is CASSLDRGQSNQPQHF.